The clone carrying this T cell receptor beta chain was counted many times. Antigen: not known. The sample comes from a study of CD8 T cells in ankylosing spondylitis. There are 14 residues in the CDR3. Germline loops: CDR1 MGHRA, CDR2 YSYEKL. Trimming removed 1 base from V and 8 bases from J, with 13 bases in between. Study-wide points: Within matched ankylosing spondylitis synovial fluid, disease-linked clones were reportedly significantly enriched. In the blood and synovial fluid of reactive arthritis, some motif variants had been previously reported. Disease-associated clones were CD8+ and fairly uncommon in peripheral blood.

Quantitative barcoded 5'-RACE was used to prepare TCR beta libraries. TCRdb redid the calling of the 5' RACE reads with MiXCR, one entry per CDR3 protein. The table shows about 240,000 distinct CDR3 sequences, with about 10% occurring only once. Sequencing input: blood, either unsorted or a sorted T cell fraction (not recorded which). The sequence derives from a male donor with ankylosing spondylitis or in good health (not recorded which). V is TRBV4-1 and J is TRBJ2-3; D uncertain. Written as DNA, the CDR3 is TGCGCCAGCAGCCAAGGAGGCGAAACCTCTACGCAGTATTTT. It codes for CASSQGGETSTQYF.